The 19 T cell receptor beta chains given below trace back to one sample, sequenced in a study of T cells after yellow fever vaccination. One entry per CDR3 protein results from TCRdb running MiXCR on the 5' RACE reads. The sample holds tens of thousands of distinct CDR3 sequences, 7.3% seen once. The sample consisted of CD8+ T cells sorted from PBMCs, taken 10 days after the first yellow fever vaccination. The source of these receptors is a man between 18 and 35 years old who received the YFV17D yellow fever vaccine.

The chain recombines TRBV3-1 with TRBJ1-3; 10 nucleotides line up with TRBD1. This CDR3 contains 17 residues. Germline trimming cut 6 bases from V and 9 bases from J; bases unmatched to any gene: 17. Germline V CDR1 and CDR2: LGHDT, YNNKEL (reference sequence). CDR3 residues: CASSHDRGPNTGGTIYF. As DNA, the CDR3 is TGTGCCAGCAGTCACGACAGGGGGCCGAACACGGGGGGCACCATATATTTT.

This clonotype was observed many times. This chain uses TRBV11-2 with TRBJ2-7; 8 nucleotides line up with TRBD1. V was clipped by 6 bases and J by 2 bases; unmatched bases: 9. CDR3 length: 15 residues. Germline CDR1 is SGHAT and CDR2 is FQNNGV. The CDR3 region is CASRTSQGGAYEQYF. The CDR3 DNA follows: TGTGCCAGCAGAACTTCACAGGGGGGAGCCTACGAGCAGTACTTC.

This clonotype was picked up many times. The CDR3 here is CASRLRDRAYNEQFF. CDR3 in DNA: TGTGCCAGCAGGCTCCGGGACAGGGCCTACAATGAGCAGTTCTTC. The chain carries TRBV2 and TRBJ2-1; 9 bases fit TRBD1. The CDR3 runs to 15 residues. J lost 2 bases, V lost 6 bases, and 5 bases had no gene match. Germline V gives CDR1 SNHLY, CDR2 FYNNEI.

This clonotype was seen only a few times. V usage is TRBV5-1 and J usage is TRBJ2-1, with TRBD2 identical over 13 bases. V trimming: 0 bases; J trimming: 2 bases; junction bases outside the gene matches: 2. The CDR3 contains 17 residues. In germline, CDR1 is SGHRS, CDR2 YFSETQ. The CDR3 DNA follows: TGCGCCAGCAGCTTGGCCGGACTAGCGGGAGCCTACAATGAGCAGTTCTTC. This codes for CASSLAGLAGAYNEQFF.

This clonotype has a count of ten or more. The gene calls are TRBV15 and TRBJ2-1; 12 bases map to TRBD2. This CDR3 region has 18 residues. V was pared by 5 bases and J by 7 bases, with 15 bases of the junction left unmatched. CDR1 is LNHNV and CDR2 is YYDKDF in the germline V gene (reference sequence). CDR3 protein: CATSPRAPLAGGINEQFF. The CDR3, as DNA: TGTGCCACCAGCCCCCGGGCCCCTCTAGCGGGGGGGATTAATGAGCAGTTCTTC.

This clonotype is medium-sized in the sample. The V and J genes are TRBV10-3 and TRBJ2-1; 8 bases align to TRBD2. Germline CDR1 is ENHRY and CDR2 is SYGVKD. J lost 0 bases, V lost 3 bases, and 7 bases had no gene match. The CDR3 sequence is 17 residues long. CDR3 residues: CAISDGTSGSSYNEQFF. In DNA, the CDR3 is TGTGCCATCAGTGATGGGACTAGTGGTAGCTCCTACAATGAGCAGTTCTTC.

This clonotype was seen at least ten times. The rearrangement links TRBV12-5 to TRBJ1-2; no definite D call. Germline V CDR1 and CDR2: LGHNT, FRNRAP. V was shortened by 1 base and J by 3 bases, with 18 bases between the two germline ends. This CDR3 is built from 17 residues. Here the CDR3 reads CASGLAIGREPHYGYTF. Written as DNA, the CDR3 is TGTGCTAGTGGTTTGGCTATAGGGCGGGAACCCCACTATGGCTACACCTTC. The complete variable domain, with remaining parts taken from reference TRBV12-5 and TRBJ1-2, reads DARVTQTPRHKVTEMGQEVTMRCQPILGHNTVFWYRQTMMQGLELLAYFRNRAPLDDSGMPKDRFSAEMPDATLATLKIQPSEPRDSAVYFCASGLAIGREPHYGYTFGSGTRLTVV.

This clonotype was recorded a few times. The chain recombines TRBV4-1 with TRBJ1-6, with 9 bases aligning to TRBD1. Germline V gene lookup returns CDR1 MGHRA and CDR2 YSYEKL. The CDR3 has 15 amino acids. V was pared by 4 bases and J by 4 bases, with 2 bases of the junction left unmatched. The CDR3 loop is CASSPGQGYNSPLHF. The DNA of the CDR3 is TGCGCCAGCAGCCCCGGACAGGGGTATAATTCACCCCTCCACTTT.

This clonotype was seen more than once but under ten times. V and J are TRBV4-3 and TRBJ2-2; D is perhaps TRBD2 (5 bases). The CDR3 is made up of 17 amino acids. Trimming pared 1 base from V and 2 bases from J, leaving 14 bases between. Germline V gene sequence: CDR1 LGHNA, CDR2 YSLEER. CDR3 in amino acids: CASSQASLAGNTGELFF. DNA of the CDR3: TGCGCCAGCAGCCAAGCTTCGCTGGCGGGTAACACCGGGGAGCTGTTTTTT.

Regarding this clonotype: This clone may be a read error of a much larger clone one base away. The chain recombines TRBV4-2 with TRBJ1-3, with no clear D. Trimming shortened V by 0 bases and J by 2 bases, and 8 bases separated the two germline ends. The CDR3 contains 15 residues. CDR1 is LGHNA and CDR2 is YNFKEQ in the germline V gene. The chain's CDR3 is CASSQDRSPGNTIYF. As DNA, the CDR3 is TGTGCCAGCAGCCAAGATCGAAGTCCTGGAAACACCATATATTTT.

This clonotype has a count of ten or more. This chain's CDR3 is CASSDGDRGISYSNQPQHF. For the CDR3, the DNA is TGTGCCAGCAGTGATGGAGACAGGGGAATATCTTATAGCAATCAGCCCCAGCATTTT. This sequence joins TRBV2 and TRBJ1-5; 8 bases match TRBD1. Per germline, CDR1 SNHLY and CDR2 FYNNEI. V lost 3 bases to trimming and J lost 0 bases; unmatched junction nucleotides: 13. The CDR3 spans 19 residues.

This clonotype occurred many times. The V call is TRBV12-3 or TRBV12-4, the J call TRBJ1-6, with TRBD1 as a possible D gene (5 bases). Trimming left V 6 bases short and J 6 bases short, with 12 bases between. CDR3 length equals 14 residues. CDR3 bases: TGTGCCAGCAGCCCGACAGCCACTAATTCACCCCTCCACTTT. Encoded protein: CASSPTATNSPLHF.

The chain is built from TRBV7-2 and TRBJ1-2, with a possible D match to TRBD1 (5 bases). V was trimmed by 3 bases and J by 3 bases, leaving 14 bases between them. The germline V gene has CDR1 SGHTA and CDR2 FQGNSA. This CDR3 has 15 residues. The CDR3 DNA reads TGTGCCAGCAGCTTGGGGCCGGGACTCGACTATGGCTACACCTTC. Its translation: CASSLGPGLDYGYTF.

J is TRBJ2-2 and V is TRBV5-4; D remains ambiguous. Trimming shortened V by 0 bases and J by 9 bases, and 21 bases separated the two germline ends. Germline values: CDR1 SGHNT, CDR2 YYREEE (reference sequence). This CDR3 region has 17 residues. CDR3 sequence reads: CASSLAGQAVATWELFF. Here the CDR3 DNA reads TGTGCCAGCAGCTTGGCTGGCCAGGCGGTGGCGACCTGGGAGCTGTTTTTT.

This clonotype was recorded a few times. The rearrangement joins TRBV11-2 to TRBJ2-5, with D possibly called TRBD1 or TRBD2 (5 bases each). The CDR3 is 15 residues long. The ends were cut back, 4 bases at V and 7 bases at J, with 19 bases in the middle. The germline V gene has CDR1 SGHAT and CDR2 FQNNGV. The chain's CDR3 is CASSYYALTGGTQYF. The CDR3 region has the DNA TGTGCCAGCAGCTATTATGCGCTGACTGGGGGGACCCAGTACTTC.

This clonotype was detected a few times. The chain has TRBV24-1 and TRBJ2-1; D perhaps matches TRBD2 (6 bases). Per the germline V gene, CDR1 is KGHDR and CDR2 is SFDVKD. This CDR3 is 13 amino acids long. The V end was cut by 2 bases, the J end by 10 bases, with 11 bases between. For the CDR3, the DNA is TGTGCCACCAGTGATTCCCGGGGGAGCGAGCAGTTCTTC. Translated, it gives CATSDSRGSEQFF.

The CDR3 protein is CASREDSSVNQPQHF. The CDR3 DNA sequence: TGTGCCAGCAGGGAGGACAGTTCCGTCAATCAGCCCCAGCATTTT. This chain connects TRBV2 to TRBJ1-5; a weak D match, TRBD1 (6 bases). Germline assignment: CDR1 SNHLY and CDR2 FYNNEI. The ends were cut back, 6 bases at V and 3 bases at J, with 15 bases in the middle. The CDR3 length is 15 residues. Complete variable domain (other parts from reference TRBV2 and TRBJ1-5): EPEVTQTPSHQVTQMGQEVILRCVPISNHLYFYWYRQILGQKVEFLVSFYNNEISEKSEIFDDQFSVERPDGSNFTLKIRSTKLEDSAMYFCASREDSSVNQPQHFGDGTRLSIL.

This clonotype was found many times. V and J are TRBV28 and TRBJ1-1; D possibly corresponds to TRBD1 (6 bases). From germline, CDR1 is MDHEN and CDR2 SYDVKM. The ends were cut back, 2 bases at V and 5 bases at J, with 9 bases in the middle. The CDR3 length is 13 residues. The DNA for the CDR3 is TGTGCCAGCAGTTTAGGGGGCTGGACTGAAGCTTTCTTT. It is translated as CASSLGGWTEAFF.

This clonotype has only a few counts. The V call is TRBV20-1, the J call TRBJ1-1; TRBD1 matches at 7 bases. Germline V gives CDR1 DFQATT, CDR2 SNEGSKA (reference sequence). There are 16 residues in the CDR3. Germline trimming cut 6 bases from V and 4 bases from J; bases unmatched to any gene: 17. The CDR3 spells CSAHRTTTGFITEAFF. CDR3 coding DNA: TGCAGTGCCCACCGTACGACGACAGGGTTTATCACTGAAGCTTTCTTT.